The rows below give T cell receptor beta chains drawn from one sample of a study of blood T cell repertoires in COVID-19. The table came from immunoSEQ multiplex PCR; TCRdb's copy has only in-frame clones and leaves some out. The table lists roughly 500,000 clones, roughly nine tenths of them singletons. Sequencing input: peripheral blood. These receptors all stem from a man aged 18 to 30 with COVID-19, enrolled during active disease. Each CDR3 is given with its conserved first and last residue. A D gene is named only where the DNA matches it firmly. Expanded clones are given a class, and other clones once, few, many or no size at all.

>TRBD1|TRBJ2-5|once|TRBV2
CASQTGQETQYF
TGTGCCAGCCAGACAGGGCAAGAGACCCAGTACTTC
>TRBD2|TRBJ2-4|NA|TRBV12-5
CASGLVPSTSGGLAKNIQYF
TGTGCTAGTGGTTTGGTACCCTCGACTAGCGGGGGCCTAGCCAAAAACATTCAGTACTTC
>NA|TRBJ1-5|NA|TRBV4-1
CASSQGAPLALYNQPQHF
TGCGCCAGCAGCCAAGGGGCCCCCCTGGCCCTTTACAATCAGCCCCAGCATTTT
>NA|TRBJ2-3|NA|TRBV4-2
CASSPKGHSTDTQYF
TGTGCCAGCAGCCCAAAAGGACACTCCACAGATACGCAGTATTTT
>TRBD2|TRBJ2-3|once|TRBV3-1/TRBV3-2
CASSLQAGSTDTQYF
TGTGCCAGCAGCCTTCAAGCGGGAAGCACAGATACGCAGTATTTT
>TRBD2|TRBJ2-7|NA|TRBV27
CASNPRGIVLAGGYEQYF
TGTGCCAGCAATCCTAGAGGTATCGTACTAGCGGGAGGCTACGAGCAGTACTTC
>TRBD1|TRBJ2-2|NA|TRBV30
CAWSQTGGTGELFF
TGTGCCTGGAGTCAAACAGGGGGCACCGGGGAGCTGTTTTTT
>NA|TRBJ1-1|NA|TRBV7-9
CASSSQGNTEAFF
TGTGCCAGCAGCTCGCAGGGGAACACTGAAGCTTTCTTT
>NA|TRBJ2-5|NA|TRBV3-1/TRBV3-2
CASSQPGTQYF
TGTGCCAGCAGCCAACCCGGGACCCAGTACTTC
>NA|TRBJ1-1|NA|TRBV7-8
CASSLGTANTEAFF
TGTGCCAGCAGCTTAGGGACAGCGAACACTGAAGCTTTCTTT
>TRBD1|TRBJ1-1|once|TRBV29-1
CSVEVPGGRTEAFF
TGCAGCGTTGAAGTCCCAGGGGGTAGGACTGAAGCTTTCTTT
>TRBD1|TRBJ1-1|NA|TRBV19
CASSRGGRGSTEAFF
TGTGCCAGTAGTCGGGGTGGCAGGGGGAGCACTGAAGCTTTCTTT
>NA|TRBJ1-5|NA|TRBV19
CASSIVSGHQPQHF
TGTGCCAGTAGTATCGTGTCAGGGCATCAGCCCCAGCATTTT
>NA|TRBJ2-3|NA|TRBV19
CASSSTGAAIGGTDTQYF
TGTGCCAGTAGTAGTACAGGGGCCGCGATTGGGGGGACAGATACGCAGTATTTT
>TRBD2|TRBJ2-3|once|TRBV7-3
CASSLSAGVADTQYF
TGTGCCAGCAGCTTATCTGCGGGAGTAGCAGATACGCAGTATTTT
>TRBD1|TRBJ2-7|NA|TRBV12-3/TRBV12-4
CASSLGQKYEQYF
TGTGCCAGCAGTTTGGGACAGAAGTACGAGCAGTACTTC
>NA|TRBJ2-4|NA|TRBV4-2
CASSQVSDSNIQYF
TGTGCCAGCAGCCAGGTATCGGACAGTAACATTCAGTACTTC
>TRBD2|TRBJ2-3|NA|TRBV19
CASKVAGEGMQYF
TGTGCCAGTAAGGTCGCGGGAGAGGGGATGCAGTATTTT
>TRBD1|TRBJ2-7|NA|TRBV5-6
CASSLVRDSFYEQYF
TGTGCCAGCAGCTTGGTCCGGGACAGTTTCTACGAGCAGTACTTC
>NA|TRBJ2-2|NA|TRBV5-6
CASSSGGRELFF
TGTGCCAGCAGCTCGGGTGGCAGGGAGCTGTTTTTT
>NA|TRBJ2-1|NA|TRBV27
CASSLTGYSYNEQFF
TGTGCCAGCAGTTTGACTGGGTATTCCTACAATGAGCAGTTCTTC
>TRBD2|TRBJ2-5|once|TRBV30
CAWTTGTSAKTQYF
TGTGCCTGGACCACCGGGACTAGCGCAAAGACCCAGTACTTC
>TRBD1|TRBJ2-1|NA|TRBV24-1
CATSLQGALVNEQFF
TGTGCCACCAGTCTCCAGGGGGCGCTTGTCAATGAGCAGTTCTTC
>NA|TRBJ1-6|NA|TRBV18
CASSPGYRDQSLHF
TGTGCCAGCTCACCAGGGTACAGGGATCAGTCCCTCCACTTT
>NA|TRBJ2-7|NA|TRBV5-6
CASSIATSYEQYF
TGTGCCAGCAGCATAGCGACCTCCTACGAGCAGTACTTC
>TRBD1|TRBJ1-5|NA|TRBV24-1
CATSEAGTGDQPQHF
TGTGCCACCAGTGAAGCCGGGACAGGGGATCAGCCCCAGCATTTT
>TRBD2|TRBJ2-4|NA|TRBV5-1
CASSSIAGGHKNIQYF
TGCGCCAGCAGCTCAATAGCGGGGGGACACAAAAACATTCAGTACTTC
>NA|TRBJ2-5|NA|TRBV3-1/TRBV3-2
CASSQVRGSGGETQYF
TGTGCCAGCAGCCAAGTCCGAGGGAGTGGTGGAGAGACCCAGTACTTC
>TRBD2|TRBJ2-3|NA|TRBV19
CASSMGGSSDTQYF
TGTGCCAGTAGTATGGGCGGGAGTTCAGATACGCAGTATTTT
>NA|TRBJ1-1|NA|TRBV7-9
CASKLRTAEAFF
TGTGCCAGCAAACTACGGACAGCCGAAGCTTTCTTT
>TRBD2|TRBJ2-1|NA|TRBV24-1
CATSGTSGNYNEQFF
TGTGCCACCAGCGGGACTAGCGGAAATTACAATGAGCAGTTCTTC
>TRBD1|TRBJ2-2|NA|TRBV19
CASSRDRGQFGELFF
TGTGCCAGTAGTAGGGACAGGGGGCAGTTCGGGGAGCTGTTTTTT